This is a list of T cell receptor beta chains from one sample in a study of blood T cell repertoires in COVID-19. Repertoires were generated with immunoSEQ multiplex PCR, while TCRdb's copy carries only in-frame clones and drops some. The sample records about 150,000 clones, 76% being singletons. Sample: peripheral blood. These receptors were taken from a man in his sixties with acute or convalescent COVID-19. The CDR3 runs from the conserved cysteine through the conserved F or W. Each record gives: clone size, J gene, V gene, CDR3 protein. Only part of the rows carry a size: once, few, many, or a class if the clone is expanded.

once TRBJ2-7 TRBV3-1/TRBV3-2 CASSQAGLAINEQYF
. TRBJ1-5 TRBV27 CASRRQVNQPQHF
. TRBJ2-2 TRBV10-3 CAINPGLVNTGELFF
. TRBJ2-6 TRBV2 CASRGQGAGANVLTF
. TRBJ2-1 TRBV11-3 CASSLGLAGGHEQFF
few TRBJ1-5 TRBV19 CASSTGGGGQPQHF
. TRBJ2-4 TRBV15 CATSRDRGQGERQNIQYF
. TRBJ1-5 TRBV5-5 CASSLLNQPQHF
. TRBJ1-1 TRBV5-5 CASSLGTGGEAFF
medium-sized TRBJ1-5 TRBV3-1/TRBV3-2 CASSYPRTRDREKPQHF
. TRBJ2-1 TRBV5-8 CASSFLASLGQFF
. TRBJ1-5 TRBV20-1 CSASGQGGQPQHF
once TRBJ2-7 TRBV6-6 CASSYSWQGAGEQYF
few TRBJ1-1 TRBV12-3/TRBV12-4 CASSPGEGTEAFF
. TRBJ2-1 TRBV2 CASSVGLYNEQFF
once TRBJ2-7 TRBV6-5 CASSTDRAGYEQYF
once TRBJ2-1 TRBV10-1 CASSRGLAGDGNEQFF
. TRBJ1-5 TRBV9 CASSVGITGNQPQHF
once TRBJ2-1 TRBV27 CASSSSGRADNEQFF
. TRBJ2-1 TRBV5-5 CASIQLPGQGRNEQFF
. TRBJ2-1 TRBV7-6 CASSLNRLASNEQFF
. TRBJ2-1 TRBV5-1 CASSSLSGTSYNEQFF
. TRBJ2-6 TRBV7-9 CASSSRGDRFSGANVLTF
. TRBJ1-2 TRBV30 CAWSGGDGYGYTF
once TRBJ2-5 TRBV28 CASSQKGQGETQYF
. TRBJ2-1 TRBV19 CASSIALAGGTGNEQFF
once TRBJ2-3 TRBV2 CASSVVQGNMDTQYF
. TRBJ2-1 TRBV10-3 CAISDPSGAGHNEQFF
. TRBJ1-5 TRBV7-8 CASSLLRDQPQHF
. TRBJ2-3 TRBV5-1 CASSLVESGLAATDTQYF
many TRBJ2-7 TRBV12-3/TRBV12-4 CASSFSYEQYF
. TRBJ2-1 TRBV6-1 CASSEGLAGVNEQFF
. TRBJ2-6 TRBV29-1 CSVGGDRGLGANVLTF
. TRBJ1-1 TRBV19 CASKSRGNTEAFF
. TRBJ1-2 TRBV7-9 CASSPLPGSGYTF
. TRBJ2-5 TRBV28 CASSPWRAGGLWTQYF
. TRBJ2-7 TRBV10-3 CAIKAGGPETYEQYF
. TRBJ1-5 TRBV6-2/TRBV6-3 CASSYGGQGASQPQHF
. TRBJ1-1 TRBV2 CASRLTGSGTEAFF
. TRBJ2-1 TRBV7-8 CASSLLPTEYNEQFF
. TRBJ1-4 TRBV6-1 CASSETRGSTNEKLFF
. TRBJ2-1 TRBV5-4 CASSPGLAGAQFF
. TRBJ1-3 TRBV7-9 CASSKGRTDSGNTIYF
. TRBJ1-3 TRBV11-2 CASSHSEGYTIYF
. TRBJ2-7 TRBV11-2 CASSLTSGAYEQYF
. TRBJ1-6 TRBV2 CASSELNPPNSPLHF
. TRBJ1-1 TRBV19 CASSGDRGRTEAFF
. TRBJ2-1 TRBV27 CASSFSGRWNEQFF
. TRBJ2-7 TRBV19 CASSMGTGGFNEQYF
once TRBJ2-7 TRBV6-1 CASSEISALAGAGQYF
. TRBJ2-7 TRBV6-1 CASSEGASGSSEQYF
. TRBJ1-4 TRBV19 CASSIVFGTEFATNEKLFF
. TRBJ1-1 TRBV27 CASRTGGSYVEAFF
. TRBJ1-1 TRBV3-1/TRBV3-2 CASSQGWGRHTEAFF
. TRBJ2-2 TRBV7-5 CVRSLGVDGENTGELFF
few TRBJ2-7 TRBV28 CASSSEGASSYEQYF
. TRBJ2-7 TRBV19 CASSKDRWYEQYF
. TRBJ1-2 TRBV19 CASSLGQGAITF
. TRBJ2-7 TRBV4-1 CASSQGAGNSYEQYF
. TRBJ2-5 TRBV6-5 CASSYRGLAGETQYF